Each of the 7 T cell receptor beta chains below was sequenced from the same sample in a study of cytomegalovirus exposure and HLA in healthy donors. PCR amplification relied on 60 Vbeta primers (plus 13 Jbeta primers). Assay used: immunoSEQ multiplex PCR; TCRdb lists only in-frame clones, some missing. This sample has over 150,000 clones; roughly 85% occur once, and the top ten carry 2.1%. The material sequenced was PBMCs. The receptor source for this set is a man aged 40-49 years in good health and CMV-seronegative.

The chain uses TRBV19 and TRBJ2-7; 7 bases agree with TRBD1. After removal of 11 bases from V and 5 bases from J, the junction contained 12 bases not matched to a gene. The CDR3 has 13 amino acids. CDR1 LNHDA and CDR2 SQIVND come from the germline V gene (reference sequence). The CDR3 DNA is TGTGCCCCTCTCACAGGGGATCTCCACGAGCAGTACTTC. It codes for CAPLTGDLHEQYF.

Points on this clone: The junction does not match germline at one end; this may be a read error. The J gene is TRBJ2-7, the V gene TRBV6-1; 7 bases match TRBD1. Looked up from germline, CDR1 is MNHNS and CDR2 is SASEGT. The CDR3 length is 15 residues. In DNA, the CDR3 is TGTGCCAGCAGCGAAGACAGGGCCCCCTTCTACGAGCAGTACTTC. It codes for CASSEDRAPFYEQYF.

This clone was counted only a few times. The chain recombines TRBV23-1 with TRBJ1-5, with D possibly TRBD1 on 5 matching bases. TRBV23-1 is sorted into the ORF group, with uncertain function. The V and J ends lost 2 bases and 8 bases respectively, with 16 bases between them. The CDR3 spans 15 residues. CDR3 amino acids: CASSQSPAWGEPQHF. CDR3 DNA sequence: TGCGCCAGCAGTCAAAGTCCCGCTTGGGGGGAGCCCCAGCATTTT.

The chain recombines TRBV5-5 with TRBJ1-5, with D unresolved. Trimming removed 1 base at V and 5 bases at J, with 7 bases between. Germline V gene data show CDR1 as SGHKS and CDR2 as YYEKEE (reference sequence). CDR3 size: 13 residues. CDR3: CASSLNSDQPQHF. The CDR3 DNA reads TGTGCCAGCAGCTTGAATTCTGATCAGCCCCAGCATTTT. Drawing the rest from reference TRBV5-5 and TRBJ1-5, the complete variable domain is DAGVTQSPTHLIKTRGQQVTLRCSPISGHKSVSWYQQVLGQGPQFIFQYYEKEERGRGNFPDRFSARQFPNYSSELNVNALLLGDSALYLCASSLNSDQPQHFGDGTRLSIL.

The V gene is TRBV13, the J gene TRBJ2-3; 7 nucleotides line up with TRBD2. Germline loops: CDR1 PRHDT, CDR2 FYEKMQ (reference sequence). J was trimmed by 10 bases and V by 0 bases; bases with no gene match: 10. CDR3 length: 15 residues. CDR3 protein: CASSLGLAQRGSQYF. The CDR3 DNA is TGTGCCAGCAGCTTAGGCTTGGCCCAGCGGGGATCGCAGTATTTT.

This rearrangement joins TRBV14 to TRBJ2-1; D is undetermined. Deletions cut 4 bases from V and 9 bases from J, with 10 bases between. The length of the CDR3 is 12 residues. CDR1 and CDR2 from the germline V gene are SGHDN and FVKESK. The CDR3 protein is CASSLSRGEQFF. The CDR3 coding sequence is TGTGCCAGCAGCCTGTCTCGAGGTGAGCAGTTCTTC.

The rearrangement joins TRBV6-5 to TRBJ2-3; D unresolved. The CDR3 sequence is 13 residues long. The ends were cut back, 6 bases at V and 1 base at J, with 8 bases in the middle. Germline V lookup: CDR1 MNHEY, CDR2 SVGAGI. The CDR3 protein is CASSRLGTDTQYF. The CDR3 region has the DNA TGTGCCAGCAGCCGACTTGGCACAGATACGCAGTATTTT.